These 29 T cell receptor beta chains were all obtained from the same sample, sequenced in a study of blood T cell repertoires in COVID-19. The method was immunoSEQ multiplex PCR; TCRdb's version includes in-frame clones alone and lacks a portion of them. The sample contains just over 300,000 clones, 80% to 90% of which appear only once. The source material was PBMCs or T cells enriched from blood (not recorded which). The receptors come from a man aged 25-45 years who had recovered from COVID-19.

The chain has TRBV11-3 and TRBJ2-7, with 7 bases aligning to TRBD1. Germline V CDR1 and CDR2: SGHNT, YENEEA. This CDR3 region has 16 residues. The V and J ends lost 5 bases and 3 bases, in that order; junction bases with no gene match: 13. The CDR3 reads CASSGTDRVGFYEQYF. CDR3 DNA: TGTGCCAGCAGCGGGACCGACAGGGTGGGGTTCTACGAGCAGTACTTC.

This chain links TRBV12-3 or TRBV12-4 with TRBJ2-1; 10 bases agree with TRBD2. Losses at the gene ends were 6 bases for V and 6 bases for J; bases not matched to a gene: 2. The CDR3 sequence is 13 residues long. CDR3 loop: CASSGLAANEQFF. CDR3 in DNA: TGTGCCAGCAGCGGACTAGCGGCCAATGAGCAGTTCTTC.

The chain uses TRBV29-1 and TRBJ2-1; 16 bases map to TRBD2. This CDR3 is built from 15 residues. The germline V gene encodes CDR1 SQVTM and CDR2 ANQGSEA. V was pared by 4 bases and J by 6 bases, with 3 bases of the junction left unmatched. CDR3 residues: CSVGGTSGRANEQFF. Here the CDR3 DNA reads TGCAGCGTTGGAGGGACTAGCGGGAGGGCCAATGAGCAGTTCTTC.

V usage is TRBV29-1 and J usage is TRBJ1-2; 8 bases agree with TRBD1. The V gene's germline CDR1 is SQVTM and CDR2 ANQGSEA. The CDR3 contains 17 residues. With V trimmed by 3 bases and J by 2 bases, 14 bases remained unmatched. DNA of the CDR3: TGCAGCGTTGATGTTATGGGACAGGAGGAATGGAACTATGGCTACACCTTC. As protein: CSVDVMGQEEWNYGYTF.

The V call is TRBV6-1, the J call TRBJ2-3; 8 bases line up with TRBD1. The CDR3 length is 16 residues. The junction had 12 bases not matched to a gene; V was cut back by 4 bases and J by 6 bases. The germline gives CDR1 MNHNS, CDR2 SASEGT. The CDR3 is CASSGGGTGVSDTQYF. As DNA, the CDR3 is TGTGCCAGCAGTGGGGGCGGGACAGGAGTATCGGATACGCAGTATTTT.

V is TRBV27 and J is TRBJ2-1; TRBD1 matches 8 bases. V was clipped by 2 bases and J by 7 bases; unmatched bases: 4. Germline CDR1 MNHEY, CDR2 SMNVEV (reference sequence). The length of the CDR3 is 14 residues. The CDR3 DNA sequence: TGTGCCAGCAGTTTAAGGGACAGGAGGAATGAGCAGTTCTTC. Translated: CASSLRDRRNEQFF.

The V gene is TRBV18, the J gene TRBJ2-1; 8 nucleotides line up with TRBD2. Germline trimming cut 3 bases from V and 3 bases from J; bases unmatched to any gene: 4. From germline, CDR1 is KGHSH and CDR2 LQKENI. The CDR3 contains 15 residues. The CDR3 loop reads CASSPMTSDYNEQFF. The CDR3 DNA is TGTGCCAGCTCACCGATGACTAGCGACTACAATGAGCAGTTCTTC.

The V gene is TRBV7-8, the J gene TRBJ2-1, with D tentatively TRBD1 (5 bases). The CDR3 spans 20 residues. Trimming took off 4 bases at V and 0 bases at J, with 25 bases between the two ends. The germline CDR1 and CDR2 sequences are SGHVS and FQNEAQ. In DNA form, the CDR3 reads TGTGCCAGCAGCTCATCAATGTGGAGTTCAGGGTCTGGCTCCTACAATGAGCAGTTCTTC. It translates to CASSSSMWSSGSGSYNEQFF.

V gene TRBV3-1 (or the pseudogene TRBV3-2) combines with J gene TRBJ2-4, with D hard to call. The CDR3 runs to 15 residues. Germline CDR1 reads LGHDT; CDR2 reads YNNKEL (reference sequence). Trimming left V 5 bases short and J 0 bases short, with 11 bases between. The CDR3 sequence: CASSASFRAKNIQYF. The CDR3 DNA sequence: TGTGCCAGCAGCGCTAGTTTCCGAGCCAAAAACATTCAGTACTTC.

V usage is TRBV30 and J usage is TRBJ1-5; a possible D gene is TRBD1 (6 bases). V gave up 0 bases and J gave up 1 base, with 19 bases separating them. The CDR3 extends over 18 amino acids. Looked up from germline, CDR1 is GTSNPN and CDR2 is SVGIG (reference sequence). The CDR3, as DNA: TGTGCCTGGAGTGTAGGGCAGGGGCCCCTTTCGAGCAATCAGCCCCAGCATTTT. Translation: CAWSVGQGPLSSNQPQHF.

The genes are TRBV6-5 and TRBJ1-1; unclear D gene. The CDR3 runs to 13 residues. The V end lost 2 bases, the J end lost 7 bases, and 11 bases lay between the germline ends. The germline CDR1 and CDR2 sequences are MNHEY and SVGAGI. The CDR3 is CASSYRPRVEAFF. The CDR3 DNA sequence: TGTGCCAGCAGTTACCGACCACGGGTTGAAGCTTTCTTT.

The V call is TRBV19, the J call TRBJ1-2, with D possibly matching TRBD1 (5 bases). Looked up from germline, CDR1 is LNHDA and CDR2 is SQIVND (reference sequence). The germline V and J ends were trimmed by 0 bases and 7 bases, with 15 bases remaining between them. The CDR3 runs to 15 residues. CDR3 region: CASSIDAGSPGGYTF. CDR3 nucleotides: TGTGCCAGTAGTATAGACGCAGGGTCCCCGGGTGGCTACACCTTC.

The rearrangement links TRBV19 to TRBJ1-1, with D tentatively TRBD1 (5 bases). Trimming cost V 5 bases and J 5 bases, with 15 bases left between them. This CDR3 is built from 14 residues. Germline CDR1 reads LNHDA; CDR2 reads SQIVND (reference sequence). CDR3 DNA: TGTGCCAGTAGTCCGTGGACGGGGGGGACTGAAGCTTTCTTT. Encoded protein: CASSPWTGGTEAFF.

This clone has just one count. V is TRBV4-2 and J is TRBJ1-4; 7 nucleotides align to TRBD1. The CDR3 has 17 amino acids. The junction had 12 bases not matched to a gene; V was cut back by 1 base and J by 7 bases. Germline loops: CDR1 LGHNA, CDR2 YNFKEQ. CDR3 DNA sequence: TGTGCCAGCAGCCAAGTGGGGACAGCCTCAGGCAGTGAAAAACTGTTTTTT. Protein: CASSQVGTASGSEKLFF.

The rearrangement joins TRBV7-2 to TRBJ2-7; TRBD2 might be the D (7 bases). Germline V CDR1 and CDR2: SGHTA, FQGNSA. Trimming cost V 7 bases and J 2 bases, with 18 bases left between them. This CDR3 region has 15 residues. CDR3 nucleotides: TGTGCCAGCATCATTAGAGGGGGGGGTACCTACGAGCAGTACTTC. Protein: CASIIRGGGTYEQYF. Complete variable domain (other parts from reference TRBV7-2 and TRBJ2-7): GAGVSQSPSNKVTEKGKDVELRCDPISGHTALYWYRQSLGQGLEFLIYFQGNSAPDKSGLPSDRFSAERTGGSVSTLTIQRTQQEDSAVYLCASIIRGGGTYEQYFGPGTRLTVT.

CDR3 DNA sequence: TGTGCCAGCTCACCGCTGGACAGGGCCGTCACTGAAGCTTTCTTT. It specifies CASSPLDRAVTEAFF. V and J are TRBV18 and TRBJ1-1; TRBD1 matches at 8 bases. In germline, CDR1 is KGHSH, CDR2 LQKENI. V trimming: 3 bases; J trimming: 4 bases; junction bases outside the gene matches: 7. This CDR3 spans 15 amino acids.

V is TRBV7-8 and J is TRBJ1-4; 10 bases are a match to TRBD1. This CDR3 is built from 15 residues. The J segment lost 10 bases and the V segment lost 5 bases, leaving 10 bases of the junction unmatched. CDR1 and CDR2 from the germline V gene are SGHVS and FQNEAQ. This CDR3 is CASSGRGQGPAKLFF. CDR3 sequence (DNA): TGTGCCAGCAGCGGAAGGGGACAGGGGCCGGCAAAACTGTTTTTT. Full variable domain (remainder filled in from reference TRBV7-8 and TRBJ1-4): GAGVSQSPRYKVAKRGQDVALRCDPISGHVSLFWYQQALGQGPEFLTYFQNEAQLDKSGLPSDRFFAERPEGSVSTLKIQRTQQEDSAVYLCASSGRGQGPAKLFFGSGTQLSVL.

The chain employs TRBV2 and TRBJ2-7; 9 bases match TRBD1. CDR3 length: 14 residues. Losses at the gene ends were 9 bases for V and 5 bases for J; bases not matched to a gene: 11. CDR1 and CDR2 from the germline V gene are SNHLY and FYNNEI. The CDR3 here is CASYTGTGPHEQYF. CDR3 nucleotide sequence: TGTGCCAGTTACACCGGGACAGGGCCCCACGAGCAGTACTTC.

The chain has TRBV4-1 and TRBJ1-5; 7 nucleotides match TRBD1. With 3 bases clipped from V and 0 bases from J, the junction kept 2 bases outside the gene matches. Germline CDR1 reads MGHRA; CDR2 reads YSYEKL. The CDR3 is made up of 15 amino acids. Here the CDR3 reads CASSQRDSSNQPQHF. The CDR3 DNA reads TGCGCCAGCAGCCAGCGGGACAGTAGCAATCAGCCCCAGCATTTT.

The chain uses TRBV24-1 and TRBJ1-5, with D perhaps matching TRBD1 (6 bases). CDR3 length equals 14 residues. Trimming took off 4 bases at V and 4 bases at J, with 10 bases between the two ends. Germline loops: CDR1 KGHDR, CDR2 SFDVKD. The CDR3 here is CATSEAQGNQPQHF. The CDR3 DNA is TGTGCCACCAGTGAAGCGCAGGGGAATCAGCCCCAGCATTTT.

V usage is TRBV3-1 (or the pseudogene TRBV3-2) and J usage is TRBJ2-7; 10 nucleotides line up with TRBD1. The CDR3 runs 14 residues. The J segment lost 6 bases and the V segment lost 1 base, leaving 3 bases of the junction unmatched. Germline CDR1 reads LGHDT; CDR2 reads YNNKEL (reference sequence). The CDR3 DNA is TGTGCCAGCAGCCAAGGGGACAGGGGAGGCGAGCAGTACTTC. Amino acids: CASSQGDRGGEQYF.

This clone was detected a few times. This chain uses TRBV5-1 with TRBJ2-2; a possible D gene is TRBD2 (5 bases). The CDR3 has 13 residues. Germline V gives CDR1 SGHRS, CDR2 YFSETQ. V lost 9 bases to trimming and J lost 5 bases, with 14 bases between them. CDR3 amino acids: CATKPSGTGELFF. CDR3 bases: TGCGCCACCAAGCCCTCGGGGACCGGGGAGCTGTTTTTT.

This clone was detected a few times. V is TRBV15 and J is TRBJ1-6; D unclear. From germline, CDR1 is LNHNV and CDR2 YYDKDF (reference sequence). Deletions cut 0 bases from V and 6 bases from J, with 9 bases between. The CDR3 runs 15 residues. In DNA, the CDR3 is TGTGCCACCAGCAGAGATCCTACCGCTAATTCACCCCTCCACTTT. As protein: CATSRDPTANSPLHF.

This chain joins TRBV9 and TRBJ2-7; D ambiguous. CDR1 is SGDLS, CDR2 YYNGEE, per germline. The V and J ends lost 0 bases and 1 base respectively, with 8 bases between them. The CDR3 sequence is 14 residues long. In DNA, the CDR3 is TGTGCCAGCAGCGTAGGTACGAGGTCCTACGAGCAGTACTTC. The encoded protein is CASSVGTRSYEQYF. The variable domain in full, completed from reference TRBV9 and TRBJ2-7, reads DSGVTQTPKHLITATGQRVTLRCSPRSGDLSVYWYQQSLDQGLQFLIQYYNGEERAKGNILERFSAQQFPDLHSELNLSSLELGDSALYFCASSVGTRSYEQYFGPGTRLTVT.

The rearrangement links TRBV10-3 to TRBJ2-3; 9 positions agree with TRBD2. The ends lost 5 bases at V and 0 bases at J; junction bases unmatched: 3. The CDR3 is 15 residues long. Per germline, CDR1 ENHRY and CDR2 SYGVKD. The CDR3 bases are TGTGCCATCAGTCCGGGACTAGCTAGCACAGATACGCAGTATTTT. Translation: CAISPGLASTDTQYF.

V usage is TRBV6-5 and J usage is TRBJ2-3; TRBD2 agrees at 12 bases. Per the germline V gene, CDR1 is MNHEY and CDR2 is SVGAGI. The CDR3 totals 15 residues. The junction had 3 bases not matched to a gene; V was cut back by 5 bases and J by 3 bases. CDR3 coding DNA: TGTGCCAGCAGTCTAGCGGGAGGGAGGACAGATACGCAGTATTTT. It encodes CASSLAGGRTDTQYF.

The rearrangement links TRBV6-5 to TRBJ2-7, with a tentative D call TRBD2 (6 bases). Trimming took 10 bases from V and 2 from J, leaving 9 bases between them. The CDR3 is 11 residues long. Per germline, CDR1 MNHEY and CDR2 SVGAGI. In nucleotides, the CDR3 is TGTGCCACGGGACTTGCCTACGAGCAGTACTTC. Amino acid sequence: CATGLAYEQYF.

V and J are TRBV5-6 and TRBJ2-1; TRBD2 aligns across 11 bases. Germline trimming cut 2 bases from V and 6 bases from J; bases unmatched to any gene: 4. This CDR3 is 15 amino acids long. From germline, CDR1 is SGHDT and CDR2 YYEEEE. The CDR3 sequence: CASSFTSGSFNEQFF. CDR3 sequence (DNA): TGTGCCAGCAGCTTCACTAGCGGGAGTTTCAATGAGCAGTTCTTC.

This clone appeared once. Here the CDR3 reads CASSRAVGGAAYGYTF. CDR3 sequence (DNA): TGTGCCAGTAGTCGCGCCGTAGGGGGCGCAGCGTATGGCTACACCTTC. The V call is TRBV19, the J call TRBJ1-2, with TRBD1 identical over 7 bases. This CDR3 region has 16 residues. CDR1 and CDR2 (germline): LNHDA, SQIVND (reference sequence). The J segment lost 5 bases and the V segment lost 5 bases, leaving 14 bases of the junction unmatched.